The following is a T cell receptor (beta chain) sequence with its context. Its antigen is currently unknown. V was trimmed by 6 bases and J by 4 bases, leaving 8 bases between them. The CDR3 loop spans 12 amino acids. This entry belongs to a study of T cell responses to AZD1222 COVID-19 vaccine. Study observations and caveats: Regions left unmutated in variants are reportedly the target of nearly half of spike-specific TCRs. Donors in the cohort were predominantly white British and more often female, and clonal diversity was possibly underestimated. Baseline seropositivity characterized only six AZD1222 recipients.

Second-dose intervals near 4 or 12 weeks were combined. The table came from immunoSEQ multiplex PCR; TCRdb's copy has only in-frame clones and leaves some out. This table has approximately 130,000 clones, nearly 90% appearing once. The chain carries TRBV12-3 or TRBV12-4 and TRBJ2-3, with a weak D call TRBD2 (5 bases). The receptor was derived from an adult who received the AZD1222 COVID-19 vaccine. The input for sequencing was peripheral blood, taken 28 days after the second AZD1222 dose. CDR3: CASSQLADTQYF. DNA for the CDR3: TGTGCCAGCAGCCAACTAGCAGATACGCAGTATTTT.